A single sample gave rise to the 10 T cell receptor beta chains below, sequenced in a study of control samples from healthy donors and cancer patients. The table came from immunoSEQ multiplex PCR; TCRdb's copy has only in-frame clones and leaves some out. The repertoire holds 150,000 or so clones, with about 94% as singletons. Sequences were obtained from blood. The receptors here all came from a woman in her forties in good health.

In this sample, this clone turned up once. The chain is built from TRBV7-9 and TRBJ1-1; weak D call: TRBD1 (6 bases). Trimming took 6 bases from V and 0 from J, leaving 11 bases between them. The CDR3 contains 14 residues. The germline gives CDR1 SEHNR, CDR2 FQNEAQ (reference sequence). The DNA of the CDR3 is TGTGCCAGCAGGATAACAGGGATGAACACTGAAGCTTTCTTT. Residues: CASRITGMNTEAFF.

CDR3 coding DNA: TGTGCCAGCAGTTACCTCGGGGGGCAATCCTACGAGCAGTACTTC. As protein: CASSYLGGQSYEQYF. This chain joins TRBV6-2 or TRBV6-3 and TRBJ2-7; D may be TRBD2 (7 bases). CDR3 size: 15 residues. The germline CDR1 and CDR2 sequences are MNHEY and SVGEGT. Trimming removed 2 bases at V and 1 base at J, with 12 bases between.

CDR3 coding DNA: TGCGCCAGCAGCCAAGAGGAGGGCTCCTACAATGAGCAGTTCTTC. Translating it yields CASSQEEGSYNEQFF. J is TRBJ2-1 and V is TRBV4-3, with TRBD2 as a possible D gene (6 bases). Trimming took 0 bases from V and 0 from J, leaving 6 bases between them. This CDR3 comprises 15 residues. Germline loops: CDR1 LGHNA, CDR2 YSLEER.

The genes are TRBV4-3 and TRBJ2-3, with a weak D call TRBD1 (6 bases). The germline V and J ends were trimmed by 0 bases and 4 bases, with 11 bases remaining between them. The germline CDR1 and CDR2 sequences are LGHNA and YSLEER. The CDR3 sequence is 15 residues long. The CDR3 nucleotides are TGCGCCAGCAGCCAAGAGGGACAAGCCCCAGATACGCAGTATTTT. This codes for CASSQEGQAPDTQYF.

CDR3 nucleotides: TGCGCCAGCAGCTTGGGTAGAGGAGCTCAAGAGACCCAGTACTTC. Its translation: CASSLGRGAQETQYF. The chain links TRBV5-1 to TRBJ2-5; D unresolved. Germline assignment: CDR1 SGHRS and CDR2 YFSETQ. Between the trimmed V and J ends, which lost 0 bases and 2 bases, there was a span of 11 bases. The CDR3 has 15 residues.

The chain joins TRBV10-1 to TRBJ1-5; no definite D call. Trimming shortened V by 2 bases and J by 6 bases, and 5 bases separated the two germline ends. The CDR3 spans 12 residues. Germline CDR1 and CDR2: WNHNN and SYGVQD (reference sequence). The CDR3 region has the DNA TGCGCCAGCAGTGAGCCGGGTCAGCCCCAGCATTTT. This sequence encodes CASSEPGQPQHF.

The chain links TRBV19 to TRBJ1-1; the D is unclear. CDR3 length equals 15 residues. V dropped 5 bases and J dropped 4 bases, with 17 bases sitting between them. The germline V gene has CDR1 LNHDA and CDR2 SQIVND (reference sequence). CDR3 in DNA: TGTGCCAGTAGTGCCCGCACAGATGGTAGCACTGAAGCTTTCTTT. This encodes CASSARTDGSTEAFF.

The CDR3 reads CASSTSGTIHSPLHF. CDR3 DNA: TGTGCCAGCAGCACCTCCGGGACAATACATTCACCCCTCCACTTT. The V and J genes are TRBV7-8 and TRBJ1-6; D perhaps matches TRBD1 (6 bases). CDR3 length equals 15 residues. Germline V gene data show CDR1 as SGHVS and CDR2 as FQNEAQ. V dropped 5 bases and J dropped 8 bases, with 16 bases sitting between them.

This clone was found once. The chain recombines TRBV5-1 with TRBJ2-2; 8 nucleotides line up with TRBD1. V gave up 6 bases and J gave up 7 bases; unmatched junction bases: 14. In germline, CDR1 is SGHRS, CDR2 YFSETQ. This CDR3 has 16 amino acids. CDR3 nucleotide sequence: TGCGCCAGCACGGCCTCGGACAGGGAACGGGGCGGGGAGCTGTTTTTT. Protein product: CASTASDRERGGELFF.

The genes are TRBV4-1 and TRBJ2-5; perhaps TRBD2 as D (6 bases). This CDR3 contains 15 residues. The germline CDR1 and CDR2 sequences are MGHRA and YSYEKL. Trimming left V 1 base short and J 5 bases short, with 14 bases between. In DNA form, the CDR3 reads TGCGCCAGCAGCCAAGGGGAACTAGCACGGGAGACCCAGTACTTC. This sequence encodes CASSQGELARETQYF.